The 30 T cell receptor beta chains reported below all come from one sample, sequenced in a study of T cells in Graves' hyperthyroidism and ophthalmopathy. From RNA transcripts, TCR beta CDR3 regions were amplified. HTBI primers drove first-round RT-PCR of the TCR CDR3. A single record per CDR3 protein comes from TCRdb applying MiXCR to the multiplex PCR reads. The table lists 300,000 to 400,000 distinct CDR3 sequences, around 14% of them singletons, with roughly 9.2% in the top ten. Material: blood. The receptors come from a woman aged 18-35 years with Graves' hyperthyroidism.

This clonotype showed up many times. V usage is TRBV2 and J usage is TRBJ2-1, with TRBD1 matching 7 bases. V was pared by 5 bases and J by 3 bases, with 7 bases of the junction left unmatched. There are 15 residues in the CDR3. Per the germline V gene, CDR1 is SNHLY and CDR2 is FYNNEI. Here the CDR3 DNA reads TGTGCCAGCAGTCCAGAGGGGACAGTCTACAATGAGCAGTTCTTC. This translates into CASSPEGTVYNEQFF.

A word on this clonotype: A much larger clonotype is one base distant, so this may be a read error. The CDR3 spells CASRLQGGSRNTIYF. In DNA form, the CDR3 reads TGTGCCAGCAGACTACAGGGGGGCTCTCGAAACACCATATATTTT. V is TRBV27 and J is TRBJ1-3; 8 nucleotides align to TRBD1. The CDR3 runs 15 residues. The V gene's germline CDR1 is MNHEY and CDR2 SMNVEV (reference sequence).

This clonotype was counted at least ten times. DNA for the CDR3: TGTGCCAGCAGCTTATACACCGGTCTGTACTTC. Translated: CASSLYTGLYF. The chain links TRBV11-2 to TRBJ2-7; D unresolved. The CDR3 loop spans 11 amino acids. Trimming took 2 bases from V and 12 from J, leaving 11 bases between them. CDR1 and CDR2 from the germline V gene are SGHAT and FQNNGV.

This clonotype was observed many times. The chain carries TRBV20-1 and TRBJ2-7; 9 bases are shared with TRBD2. V was pared by 4 bases and J by 3 bases, with 13 bases of the junction left unmatched. The CDR3 runs to 16 residues. Germline V gene lookup returns CDR1 DFQATT and CDR2 SNEGSKA (reference sequence). CDR3 residues: CSATRIKTSGLYEQYF. In DNA, the CDR3 is TGCAGTGCTACCAGAATAAAGACTAGCGGTCTCTACGAGCAGTACTTC.

Many counts were recorded for this clonotype. This chain connects TRBV28 to TRBJ2-1; 12 bases map to TRBD2. V lost 6 bases, J lost 3 bases, and 3 bases stayed unmatched. The CDR3 loop spans 15 amino acids. Germline V gives CDR1 MDHEN, CDR2 SYDVKM. The CDR3 here is CASRGGLAGYNEQFF. CDR3 coding DNA: TGTGCCAGCAGGGGGGGACTAGCGGGCTACAATGAGCAGTTCTTC. The whole variable domain, remainder taken from reference TRBV28 and TRBJ2-1, is DVKVTQSSRYLVKRTGEKVFLECVQDMDHENMFWYRQDPGLGLRLIYFSYDVKMKEKGDIPEGYSVSREKKERFSLILESASTNQTSMYLCASRGGLAGYNEQFFGPGTRLTVL.

This clonotype was recorded many times. The rearrangement links TRBV28 to TRBJ2-2; D possibly matches TRBD1 or TRBD2 (5 bases each). Germline CDR1 MDHEN, CDR2 SYDVKM. The CDR3 has 19 residues. Trimming took off 4 bases at V and 4 bases at J, with 25 bases between the two ends. The CDR3 region has the DNA TGTGCCAGCAGTTCGGGACCGTCAGTCCGGGACCAAGGCACCGGGGAGCTGTTTTTT. The encoded protein is CASSSGPSVRDQGTGELFF.

This clonotype was seen ten or more times. CDR3 DNA: TGTGCCAGCAGTTATACAGGGAGGGACCCTGAAAAACTGTTTTTT. Amino acid sequence: CASSYTGRDPEKLFF. The J gene is TRBJ1-4, the V gene TRBV28; perhaps TRBD1 as D (6 bases). V was cut by 4 bases and J by 7 bases, with 16 bases left in between. Germline loops: CDR1 MDHEN, CDR2 SYDVKM. This CDR3 comprises 15 residues.

Ten or more counts support this clonotype. V usage is TRBV2 and J usage is TRBJ2-1; 10 bases are shared with TRBD2. With 7 bases clipped from V and 6 bases from J, the junction kept 6 bases outside the gene matches. The CDR3 contains 14 residues. Germline CDR1 and CDR2: SNHLY and FYNNEI. For the CDR3, the DNA is TGTGCCAGCAAAGGAGCGGGAGGGGCCAATGAGCAGTTCTTC. Translating it yields CASKGAGGANEQFF.

This clonotype was recorded a few times. V is TRBV4-1 and J is TRBJ1-2, with D uncertain. In germline, CDR1 is MGHRA, CDR2 YSYEKL. The CDR3 is made up of 14 amino acids. With 0 bases removed from V and 5 bases from J, the gap between germline ends came to 10 bases. The CDR3 nucleotides read TGCGCCAGCAGCCAAGATGCAGGCCTATATGGCTACACCTTC. This sequence encodes CASSQDAGLYGYTF.

The V and J genes are TRBV6-2 or TRBV6-3 and TRBJ2-1, with 9 bases matching TRBD2. CDR1 is MNHEY, CDR2 SVGEGT, per germline. V shed 6 bases, J shed 8 bases, and the junction held 17 bases outside the gene matches. The CDR3 is made up of 17 amino acids. CDR3 bases: TGTGCCAGCAGCCTCATTCGGGACAGCGGGAGGAGCGATGAGCAGTTCTTC. Translation: CASSLIRDSGRSDEQFF.

This clonotype has a count of ten or more. The chain uses TRBV7-2 and TRBJ2-7; no reliable D call. The CDR3 has 12 residues. Germline V gene sequence: CDR1 SGHTA, CDR2 FQGNSA. V shed 0 bases and J shed 3 bases, with 3 bases lying between them. The CDR3 sequence is CASSLAFYEQYF. In DNA form, the CDR3 reads TGTGCCAGCAGCTTAGCGTTCTACGAGCAGTACTTC.

The sample holds a few counts of this clonotype. The chain employs TRBV25-1 and TRBJ1-5; no reliable D call. From germline, CDR1 is MGHDK and CDR2 SYGVNS. The CDR3 loop spans 14 amino acids. The V gene lost 0 bases and the J gene lost 7 bases, with 10 bases spanning the gap. The CDR3 is CASSEYGLNQPQHF. Here the CDR3 DNA reads TGTGCCAGCAGTGAATATGGGCTCAACCAGCCCCAGCATTTT.

Many counts were recorded for this clonotype. This chain uses TRBV6-2 or TRBV6-3 with TRBJ1-1; unclear D gene. The germline gives CDR1 MNHEY, CDR2 SVGEGT. V lost 5 bases and J lost 4, with 20 bases in between. There are 16 residues in the CDR3. The CDR3 protein is CASSHNLWIRTTEAFF. For the CDR3, the DNA is TGTGCCAGCAGTCACAACCTTTGGATACGAACCACTGAAGCTTTCTTT.

This clonotype was detected only a few times. The chain couples TRBV3-1 to TRBJ2-4; 8 bases map to TRBD2. The CDR3 has 16 residues. V shed 0 bases and J 8 bases; nucleotides not matched to a gene: 9. Germline CDR1 reads LGHDT; CDR2 reads YNNKEL (reference sequence). This CDR3 reads CASSQDRGSGEYIQYF. The CDR3 coding sequence is TGTGCCAGCAGCCAAGATAGAGGTAGCGGGGAGTACATTCAGTACTTC. Filled out from reference TRBV3-1 and TRBJ2-4, the complete variable domain reads DTAVSQTPKYLVTQMGNDKSIKCEQNLGHDTMYWYKQDSKKFLKIMFSYNNKELIINETVPNRFSPKSPDKAHLNLHINSLELGDSAVYFCASSQDRGSGEYIQYFGAGTRLSVL.

The sample holds many counts of this clonotype. This rearrangement joins TRBV6-1 to TRBJ1-1; possibly TRBD1 for D (5 bases). V lost 7 bases to trimming and J lost 0 bases, with 12 bases between them. The CDR3 is 14 amino acids. Germline loops: CDR1 MNHNS, CDR2 SASEGT. CDR3 region: CASTSGFMNTEAFF. CDR3 DNA sequence: TGTGCCAGCACTTCAGGGTTCATGAACACTGAAGCTTTCTTT.

This clonotype occurred many times. The gene calls are TRBV7-3 and TRBJ1-1; 7 positions agree with TRBD1. Germline V gene sequence: CDR1 SGHTA, CDR2 FQGTGA. V lost 1 base and J lost 7; bases outside the gene matches: 3. The CDR3 is 13 amino acids. This CDR3 reads CASSLIRDSEAFF. The CDR3 DNA reads TGTGCCAGCAGCTTAATTAGGGACAGTGAAGCTTTCTTT.

This clonotype came up many times. This chain connects TRBV10-3 to TRBJ2-1, with a tentative D call TRBD2 (5 bases). V gave up 8 bases and J gave up 0 bases, with 17 bases separating them. Germline V lookup: CDR1 ENHRY, CDR2 SYGVKD. The CDR3 runs to 16 residues. The DNA for the CDR3 is TGTGCCATCTCTGCCCTCCAGCGGTCCTCCTACAATGAGCAGTTCTTC. Residues: CAISALQRSSYNEQFF.

This clonotype was counted ten times or more. This chain links TRBV6-1 with TRBJ2-3; D not resolved. CDR3 length: 13 amino acids. Germline V gives CDR1 MNHNS, CDR2 SASEGT. The V gene lost 5 bases and the J gene lost 0 bases, with 6 bases spanning the gap. In DNA, the CDR3 is TGTGCCAGCAGTCACGGGAGCACAGATACGCAGTATTTT. Its translation: CASSHGSTDTQYF.

The CDR3 bases are TGTGCCAGTAGTATAGACGATAGCGGACCTTACGAGCAGTACTTC. It yields the protein CASSIDDSGPYEQYF. V and J are TRBV19 and TRBJ2-7; D is possibly TRBD2 (6 bases). CDR3 length: 15 residues. The germline gives CDR1 LNHDA, CDR2 SQIVND (reference sequence). Between the trimmed V and J ends, which lost 0 bases and 4 bases, there was a span of 13 bases.

This clonotype appeared many times. V and J are TRBV7-6 and TRBJ1-1; TRBD1 might be the D (5 bases). This CDR3 contains 14 residues. Trimming stripped 5 bases from V and 10 bases from J, with 20 bases between. The germline V gene encodes CDR1 SGHVS and CDR2 FNYEAQ. The CDR3 DNA follows: TGTGCCAGCAGCCCCCGGGCCGGGGCGGGTCCAGCTTTCTTT. Its translation: CASSPRAGAGPAFF.

This clonotype was counted many times. The rearrangement links TRBV6-5 to TRBJ1-2; possible D gene TRBD1, 5 bases. The CDR3 runs to 14 residues. Germline-derived CDR1 and CDR2 are MNHEY and SVGAGI. With 5 bases removed from V and 2 bases from J, the gap between germline ends came to 12 bases. CDR3 sequence: CASSVTGTNYGYTF. The CDR3 DNA reads as TGTGCCAGCAGTGTTACCGGGACGAACTATGGCTACACCTTC.

The V gene is TRBV20-1, the J gene TRBJ1-5, with D perhaps TRBD1 (5 bases). Germline CDR1 and CDR2: DFQATT and SNEGSKA (reference sequence). V lost 3 bases to trimming and J lost 4 bases, with 13 bases between them. The CDR3 runs to 14 residues. This CDR3 is CSASIRGLNQPQHF. In nucleotides, the CDR3 is TGCAGTGCTAGCATCCGGGGACTAAATCAGCCCCAGCATTTT.

This clonotype has more than one count but fewer than ten. V is TRBV14 and J is TRBJ2-3; D ambiguous. Germline CDR1 and CDR2: SGHDN and FVKESK. Trimming pared 0 bases from V and 3 bases from J, leaving 4 bases between. The length of the CDR3 is 13 residues. Here the CDR3 reads CASSQERTDTQYF. For the CDR3, the DNA is TGTGCCAGCAGCCAAGAGAGAACAGATACGCAGTATTTT.

This clonotype was seen ten or more times. The chain uses TRBV11-3 and TRBJ2-1; either TRBD1 or TRBD2 may fit D (5 bases each). Trimming pared 5 bases from V and 9 bases from J, leaving 20 bases between. The germline V gene has CDR1 SGHNT and CDR2 YENEEA. The CDR3 totals 15 residues. CDR3 in amino acids: CASSPTGALRGEQFF. CDR3 coding DNA: TGTGCCAGCAGCCCGACCGGGGCCCTAAGGGGTGAGCAGTTCTTC.

This clonotype appeared many times. The genes are TRBV6-6 and TRBJ1-1; D is unclear. The length of the CDR3 is 17 residues. The V end was cut by 2 bases, the J end by 11 bases, with 27 bases between. Germline V gene data show CDR1 as MNHNY and CDR2 as SVGAGI (reference sequence). This CDR3 reads CASSYRIGPSISLGAFF. The CDR3 DNA reads TGTGCCAGCAGTTACCGTATCGGACCCTCGATATCTCTTGGCGCTTTCTTT.

This clonotype turned up a few times. V is TRBV5-1 and J is TRBJ1-5; D ambiguous. Germline V lookup: CDR1 SGHRS, CDR2 YFSETQ. Trimming removed 4 bases from V and 2 bases from J, with 10 bases in between. The CDR3 totals 14 residues. CDR3 in amino acids: CASSERPGNQPQHF. CDR3 DNA sequence: TGCGCCAGCAGCGAACGGCCCGGCAATCAGCCCCAGCATTTT.

This clonotype was detected many times. The gene calls are TRBV28 and TRBJ2-7; no reliable D call. Per germline, CDR1 MDHEN and CDR2 SYDVKM. The CDR3 extends over 13 amino acids. Trimming cost V 3 bases and J 5 bases, with 11 bases left between them. The CDR3 nucleotides read TGTGCCAGCAGTTTCCCAGACCGTCACGAGCAGTACTTC. It codes for CASSFPDRHEQYF.

The sample holds many counts of this clonotype. The chain couples TRBV12-3 or TRBV12-4 to TRBJ1-5; D unclear. Trimming took 3 bases from V and 1 from J, leaving 7 bases between them. The CDR3 length is 14 residues. The CDR3 region has the DNA TGTGCCAGCAGTTTTTCGGGGAGCAATCAGCCCCAGCATTTT. This encodes CASSFSGSNQPQHF.

The table lists this clonotype with many counts. The rearrangement uses TRBV4-1 and TRBJ1-5; possible D gene TRBD1, 6 bases. Trimming cost V 2 bases and J 5 bases, with 13 bases left between them. The CDR3 runs 15 residues. Looked up from germline, CDR1 is MGHRA and CDR2 is YSYEKL. CDR3 in DNA: TGCGCCAGCAGCCAAAATACCGGGACATATCAGCCCCAGCATTTT. Amino acid sequence: CASSQNTGTYQPQHF.

This clonotype was detected a few times. The chain is built from TRBV4-1 and TRBJ2-1, with D unresolved. V gave up 4 bases and J gave up 0 bases, with 13 bases separating them. CDR3 length: 16 amino acids. CDR1 and CDR2 from the germline V gene are MGHRA and YSYEKL. The CDR3 loop reads CASSRPEQSSYNEQFF. CDR3 nucleotides: TGCGCCAGCAGCCGCCCGGAACAGAGCTCCTACAATGAGCAGTTCTTC.